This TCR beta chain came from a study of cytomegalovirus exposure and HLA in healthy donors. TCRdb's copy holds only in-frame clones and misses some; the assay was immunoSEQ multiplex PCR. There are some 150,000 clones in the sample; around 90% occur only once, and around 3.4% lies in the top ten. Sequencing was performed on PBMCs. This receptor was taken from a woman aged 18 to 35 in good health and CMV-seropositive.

As DNA, the CDR3 is TGTGCCAGCAGCGTCGCCGGGACAGGGTATGAAAAACTGTTTTTT. Translation gives CASSVAGTGYEKLFF. This rearrangement joins TRBV9 to TRBJ1-4; 9 bases line up with TRBD1. J gave up 6 bases and V 2 bases, and 5 bases lay outside the gene matches. CDR1 and CDR2 (germline): SGDLS, YYNGEE. The CDR3 spans 15 residues.